The 30 T cell receptor beta chains presented below share a single source sample, sequenced in a study of blood T cell repertoires in COVID-19. TCRdb's copy holds only in-frame clones and misses some; the assay was immunoSEQ multiplex PCR. This table has roughly 35,000 clones, 81% appearing once. The specimen sequenced was peripheral blood. The receptors shown here come from a man older than 75 with active or convalescent COVID-19.

On this clone itself: Without the conserved terminal phenylalanine or tryptophan, this CDR3 likely stems from a read error. This chain joins TRBV15 and TRBJ1-2; a possible D gene is TRBD1 (5 bases). The germline V and J ends were trimmed by 4 bases and 0 bases, with 12 bases remaining between them. CDR3 length equals 15 residues. The germline V gene encodes CDR1 LNHNV and CDR2 YYDKDF (reference sequence). CDR3 in DNA: TGTGCCACCAGCACACCCAGACAGTCTAACTATGGCTACACCCTC. This codes for CATSTPRQSNYGYTL.

This clone is a singleton in its sample. V usage is TRBV7-2 and J usage is TRBJ2-5; possibly TRBD2 for D (5 bases). The CDR3 length is 14 residues. CDR1 SGHTA and CDR2 FQGNSA come from the germline V gene. Trimming took 6 bases from V and 0 from J, leaving 11 bases between them. CDR3 nucleotide sequence: TGTGCCAGCAGTTACACTAGAAACCAAGAGACCCAGTACTTC. This sequence encodes CASSYTRNQETQYF.

The V call is TRBV9, the J call TRBJ1-2, with 7 bases identical to TRBD1. CDR3 length: 13 residues. Germline V gene sequence: CDR1 SGDLS, CDR2 YYNGEE. Unmatched junction bases numbered 4, after V lost 4 bases and J lost 4 bases. The CDR3 loop reads CASSSGDSYGYTF. The CDR3 DNA reads TGTGCCAGCAGCTCGGGGGACAGCTATGGCTACACCTTC.

The chain employs TRBV9 and TRBJ1-2; the match to TRBD1 covers 8 bases. Trimming at V came to 0 bases and at J to 8 bases, leaving 6 bases not matched to a gene. Germline assignment: CDR1 SGDLS and CDR2 YYNGEE. This CDR3 has 14 residues. CDR3 sequence: CASSVDQGAQGYTF. CDR3 nucleotides: TGTGCCAGCAGCGTAGATCAGGGGGCGCAAGGCTACACCTTC. The entire variable domain, with the rest obtained from reference TRBV9 and TRBJ1-2, is as follows: DSGVTQTPKHLITATGQRVTLRCSPRSGDLSVYWYQQSLDQGLQFLIQYYNGEERAKGNILERFSAQQFPDLHSELNLSSLELGDSALYFCASSVDQGAQGYTFGSGTRLTVV.

The chain uses TRBV6-6 and TRBJ2-7, with D perhaps matching TRBD1 (6 bases). This CDR3 spans 14 amino acids. Trimming pared 0 bases from V and 7 bases from J, leaving 13 bases between. Germline V gene data show CDR1 as MNHNY and CDR2 as SVGAGI (reference sequence). CDR3 coding DNA: TGTGCCAGCAGTTACTCGAACGGCAGGGGTGAGCAGTACTTC. Encoded protein: CASSYSNGRGEQYF.

This clone was detected once. The gene calls are TRBV30 and TRBJ2-7, with 8 bases aligning to TRBD1. With 7 bases clipped from V and 3 bases from J, the junction kept 8 bases outside the gene matches. Germline CDR1 and CDR2: GTSNPN and SVGIG (reference sequence). The CDR3 has 13 amino acids. The CDR3 region has the DNA TGTGCCTCAACGACAGGGGAGCACTACGAGCAGTACTTC. Amino acid sequence: CASTTGEHYEQYF.

The chain recombines TRBV11-3 with TRBJ2-4, with TRBD2 matching 12 bases. This CDR3 region has 20 residues. The germline V gene encodes CDR1 SGHNT and CDR2 YENEEA. Trimming cost V 5 bases and J 0 bases; bases outside gene matches: 14. This chain's CDR3 is CASSHGGLAGTNLAKNIQYF. In nucleotides, the CDR3 is TGTGCCAGCAGCCATGGGGGACTAGCGGGTACCAACCTAGCCAAAAACATTCAGTACTTC. Variable domain in full (rest from reference TRBV11-3 and TRBJ2-4): EAGVVQSPRYKIIEKKQPVAFWCNPISGHNTLYWYLQNLGQGPELLIRYENEEAVDDSQLPKDRFSAERLKGVDSTLKIQPAELGDSAVYLCASSHGGLAGTNLAKNIQYFGAGTRLSVL.

The rearrangement joins TRBV5-1 to TRBJ2-1; 10 bases map to TRBD2. Germline CDR1 SGHRS, CDR2 YFSETQ. After removal of 4 bases from V and 0 bases from J, the junction contained 10 bases not matched to a gene. The CDR3 extends over 18 amino acids. CDR3: CASSPGLAGGYSYNEQFF. The DNA for the CDR3 is TGCGCCAGCAGCCCTGGGTTAGCGGGAGGCTACTCCTACAATGAGCAGTTCTTC.

This clone has just one count. This chain joins TRBV6-1 and TRBJ2-5, with D hard to call. The V gene's germline CDR1 is MNHNS and CDR2 SASEGT. The V gene lost 0 bases and the J gene lost 2 bases, with 16 bases spanning the gap. The CDR3 has 17 amino acids. CDR3 nucleotides: TGTGCCAGCAGTGAAGCGGGCGCAGTGGTTCCTCAAGAGACCCAGTACTTC. This sequence encodes CASSEAGAVVPQETQYF.

A single count supports this clone. The V call is TRBV28, the J call TRBJ1-1, with 7 bases identical to TRBD1. This CDR3 contains 12 residues. The germline CDR1 and CDR2 sequences are MDHEN and SYDVKM. V dropped 3 bases and J dropped 11; count of bases not matched to a gene: 6. DNA for the CDR3: TGTGCCAGCAGTTTTTTACAGGGGAGGGCTTTCTTT. Translation gives CASSFLQGRAFF.

The chain employs TRBV6-2 or TRBV6-3 and TRBJ2-3, with D perhaps TRBD1 (6 bases). CDR1 and CDR2 (germline): MNHEY, SVGEGT. V was cut by 5 bases and J by 11 bases, with 14 bases left in between. This CDR3 is built from 12 residues. In DNA form, the CDR3 reads TGTGCCAGCAGTCAGTTGGGCAGGGGGCAGTATTTT. As protein: CASSQLGRGQYF.

The V call is TRBV12-5, the J call TRBJ2-1, with 8 bases identical to TRBD2. V gave up 0 bases and J gave up 3 bases; unmatched junction bases: 10. This CDR3 spans 18 amino acids. The germline gives CDR1 LGHNT, CDR2 FRNRAP. CDR3 nucleotide sequence: TGTGCTAGTGGTTTGGTCCGAAGAGCGGGAGCGGTCTACAATGAGCAGTTCTTC. This sequence encodes CASGLVRRAGAVYNEQFF.

This chain connects TRBV10-3 to TRBJ1-6, with D hard to call. From germline, CDR1 is ENHRY and CDR2 SYGVKD. V was shortened by 2 bases and J by 9 bases, with 11 bases between the two germline ends. The CDR3 is made up of 14 amino acids. CDR3 in amino acids: CAISELQTRSPLHF. CDR3 nucleotide sequence: TGTGCCATCAGTGAGCTACAGACACGTTCACCCCTCCACTTT.

This clone was detected once. The V gene is TRBV7-9, the J gene TRBJ1-2; 9 bases are shared with TRBD1. The CDR3 length is 15 residues. The germline V gene has CDR1 SEHNR and CDR2 FQNEAQ (reference sequence). The V gene end was trimmed by 2 bases and the J gene end by 5 bases; junction bases not matched to a gene: 6. The CDR3 sequence is CASSLPGQGDYGYTF. The DNA of the CDR3 is TGTGCCAGCAGCTTACCGGGACAGGGCGATTATGGCTACACCTTC.

Here the CDR3 reads CASSLAGRTDTQYF. The CDR3 nucleotides read TGTGCCAGCAGCTTAGCGGGGCGGACAGATACGCAGTATTTT. This chain connects TRBV7-7 to TRBJ2-3; possibly TRBD1 for D (5 bases). Germline V gene data show CDR1 as SSHAT and CDR2 as FNYEAQ (reference sequence). This CDR3 spans 14 amino acids. V gave up 0 bases and J gave up 3 bases, with 7 bases separating them.

The chain links TRBV5-6 to TRBJ1-2; 7 bases agree with TRBD1. Unmatched junction bases numbered 10, after V lost 5 bases and J lost 0 bases. The V gene's germline CDR1 is SGHDT and CDR2 YYEEEE. The CDR3 has 16 residues. CDR3 sequence reads: CASRKKQGSANYGYTF. The CDR3 bases are TGTGCCAGCAGGAAAAAACAGGGGTCGGCTAACTATGGCTACACCTTC.

This chain uses TRBV29-1 with TRBJ2-5; 10 nucleotides match TRBD2. With V trimmed by 3 bases and J by 6 bases, 10 bases remained unmatched. This CDR3 comprises 15 residues. CDR1 is SQVTM and CDR2 is ANQGSEA in the germline V gene. The CDR3 sequence: CSVDGLAGDRQTQYF. As DNA, the CDR3 is TGCAGCGTTGATGGGCTAGCGGGGGATAGACAGACCCAGTACTTC.

The J gene is TRBJ1-3, the V gene TRBV7-2; D gene unclear. The germline CDR1 and CDR2 sequences are SGHTA and FQGNSA. The CDR3 contains 14 residues. V was shortened by 1 base and J by 3 bases, with 7 bases between the two germline ends. For the CDR3, the DNA is TGTGCCAGCAGCTTAGGCCAGATTGGAAACACCATATATTTT. Protein: CASSLGQIGNTIYF.

V gene TRBV25-1 combines with J gene TRBJ1-2; a possible D gene is TRBD1 (6 bases). Per the germline V gene, CDR1 is MGHDK and CDR2 is SYGVNS. Trimming took 5 bases from V and 0 from J, leaving 13 bases between them. The CDR3 totals 15 residues. The CDR3 reads CASSRPGTSNYGYTF. The DNA for the CDR3 is TGTGCCAGCAGTCGACCCGGGACATCTAACTATGGCTACACCTTC.

This rearrangement joins TRBV10-1 to TRBJ1-6, with 10 bases aligning to TRBD1. This CDR3 region has 15 residues. Per germline, CDR1 WNHNN and CDR2 SYGVQD (reference sequence). The J segment lost 8 bases and the V segment lost 6 bases, leaving 7 bases of the junction unmatched. The CDR3 DNA reads as TGCGCCAGCAGCGAAGGGACAGGGGATGATTCACCCCTCCACTTT. It encodes CASSEGTGDDSPLHF.

CDR3 in DNA: TGCAGCGTTGGACACTTGAACACTGAAGCTTTCTTT. Translated, it gives CSVGHLNTEAFF. The chain joins TRBV29-1 to TRBJ1-1; D gene ambiguous. The germline V and J ends were trimmed by 4 bases and 0 bases, with 6 bases remaining between them. This CDR3 comprises 12 residues. Per the germline V gene, CDR1 is SQVTM and CDR2 is ANQGSEA.

The chain couples TRBV9 to TRBJ2-1, with 12 bases matching TRBD2. Germline CDR1 reads SGDLS; CDR2 reads YYNGEE. V lost 5 bases to trimming and J lost 4 bases; unmatched junction nucleotides: 16. The CDR3 consists of 19 residues. The CDR3 region is CASSQPTGETSGGYNEQFF. The CDR3 coding sequence is TGTGCCAGCAGTCAACCGACAGGGGAGACTAGCGGGGGTTACAATGAGCAGTTCTTC.

The chain joins TRBV5-1 to TRBJ2-3, with TRBD2 matching 7 bases. V dropped 6 bases and J dropped 5; count of bases not matched to a gene: 9. This CDR3 has 14 residues. Germline CDR1 SGHRS, CDR2 YFSETQ. The CDR3 DNA sequence: TGCGCCAGCAACGAGGGAGGGCCAGTAGATACGCAGTATTTT. Translating gives CASNEGGPVDTQYF.

This chain connects TRBV18 to TRBJ2-3; a weak D match, TRBD1 (6 bases). Germline values: CDR1 KGHSH, CDR2 LQKENI. There are 15 residues in the CDR3. V was trimmed by 3 bases and J by 1 base, leaving 11 bases between them. The CDR3 bases are TGTGCCAGCTCACCGCCGGGACACGGCACAGATACGCAGTATTTT. Translated: CASSPPGHGTDTQYF.

This clone has only a few counts. The V call is TRBV7-2, the J call TRBJ2-7, with TRBD2 matching 7 bases. Germline V gene sequence: CDR1 SGHTA, CDR2 FQGNSA. V was pared by 2 bases and J by 4 bases, with 8 bases of the junction left unmatched. The CDR3 spans 15 residues. CDR3 sequence reads: CASSLRSSGTYEQYF. CDR3 nucleotide sequence: TGTGCCAGCAGCTTAAGGTCGAGCGGGACTTACGAGCAGTACTTC.

This sequence joins TRBV6-4 and TRBJ1-2; D is uncertain. Trimming stripped 0 bases from V and 4 bases from J, with 9 bases between. The length of the CDR3 is 14 residues. Germline CDR1 and CDR2: MRHNA and SNTAGT. CDR3 sequence (DNA): TGTGCCAGCAGTGACTCAGGCAGGATCTATGGCTACACCTTC. This codes for CASSDSGRIYGYTF.

This chain uses TRBV11-3 with TRBJ2-7, with 9 bases matching TRBD2. V lost 7 bases, J lost 1 base, and 2 bases stayed unmatched. The CDR3 contains 13 residues. Germline loops: CDR1 SGHNT, CDR2 YENEEA. In nucleotides, the CDR3 is TGTGCCAGCACGAGCGGGAGGTCCTACGAGCAGTACTTC. Translation: CASTSGRSYEQYF.

The chain joins TRBV7-2 to TRBJ1-4; D is unclear. The V and J ends lost 6 bases and 0 bases respectively, with 11 bases between them. The V gene's germline CDR1 is SGHTA and CDR2 FQGNSA. The CDR3 sequence is 15 residues long. As DNA, the CDR3 is TGTGCCAGCAGAGGAGACGGAGCAACTAATGAAAAACTGTTTTTT. This translates into CASRGDGATNEKLFF. Looking up the rest from reference TRBV7-2 and TRBJ1-4 gives the full variable domain: GAGVSQSPSNKVTEKGKDVELRCDPISGHTALYWYRQSLGQGLEFLIYFQGNSAPDKSGLPSDRFSAERTGGSVSTLTIQRTQQEDSAVYLCASRGDGATNEKLFFGSGTQLSVL.

This chain joins TRBV4-3 and TRBJ1-2; D is uncertain. This CDR3 spans 14 amino acids. Germline lookup yields CDR1 LGHNA and CDR2 YSLEER. V shed 4 bases and J shed 8 bases, with 17 bases lying between them. For the CDR3, the DNA is TGCGCCAGCAGCCGAGCCCAAGACGGGGAAGGCTACACCTTC. Residues: CASSRAQDGEGYTF.

This chain joins TRBV19 and TRBJ2-5; TRBD2 aligns across 7 bases. The length of the CDR3 is 15 residues. Losses at the gene ends were 1 base for V and 2 bases for J; bases not matched to a gene: 4. Germline CDR1 reads LNHDA; CDR2 reads SQIVND (reference sequence). The CDR3 DNA sequence: TGTGCCAGTAGTATAGGGGGGACTACACAAGAGACCCAGTACTTC. It is translated as CASSIGGTTQETQYF.